The T cell receptor beta chain under discussion was sequenced for a study of spatial heterogeneity in lung cancer. Study conclusions and caveats: Compared with follow-up, resection was when ubiquitous expanded tumor TCRs appeared in blood more.

Time point described: sample taken at primary tumor resection. The donors were approximately 70 patients with non-small cell lung cancer that was early-stage and untreated. TCRdb independently ran MiXCR on the 5' RACE reads; one entry per CDR3 protein. The sample consists of approximately 66,000 distinct CDR3 sequences, under 7.5% of them appearing once. Worth noting for this clonotype: What it binds is not known. Relative to the germline gene, one junction end is altered; a read error may explain this.

Here the sequenced sample was PBMCs, taken at surgery. This sequence was found in a female donor with early-stage non-small cell lung cancer.

Here the CDR3 DNA reads TGCGCCAGCAGGCAATCCCTGGCAGGGCGGGACTACGAGCAGTACTTC. It yields the protein CASRQSLAGRDYEQYF. J is TRBJ2-7 and V is TRBV23-1; tentative D call: TRBD2 (6 bases). TRBV23-1 carries the ORF label, with uncertain function. The CDR3 sequence is 16 residues long.